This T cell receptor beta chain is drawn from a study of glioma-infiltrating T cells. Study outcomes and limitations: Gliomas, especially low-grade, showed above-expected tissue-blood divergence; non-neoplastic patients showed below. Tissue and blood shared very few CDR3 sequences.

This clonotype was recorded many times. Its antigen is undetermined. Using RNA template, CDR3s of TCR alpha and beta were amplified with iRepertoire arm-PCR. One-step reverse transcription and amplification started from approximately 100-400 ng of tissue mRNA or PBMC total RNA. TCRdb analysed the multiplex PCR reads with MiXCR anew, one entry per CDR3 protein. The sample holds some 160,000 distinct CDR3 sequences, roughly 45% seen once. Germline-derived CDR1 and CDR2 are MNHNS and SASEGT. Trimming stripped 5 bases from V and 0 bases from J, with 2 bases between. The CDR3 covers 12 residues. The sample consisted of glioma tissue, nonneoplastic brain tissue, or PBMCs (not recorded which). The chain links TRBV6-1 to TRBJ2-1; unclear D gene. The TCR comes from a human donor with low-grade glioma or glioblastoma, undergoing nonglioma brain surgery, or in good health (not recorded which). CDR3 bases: TGTGCCAGCAGTACCTCCTACAATGAGCAGTTCTTC. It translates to CASSTSYNEQFF.